Below, 20 T cell receptor beta chains from the same sample are listed, as sequenced in a study of multiple sclerosis patients with progressive multifocal leukoencephalopathy. Data came from immunoSEQ multiplex PCR; TCRdb stores just in-frame clones and leaves some out. The sample shows around 30,000 clones, 90% of them seen only once. Specified time point: 12 to 13 months of natalizumab therapy. The sequenced sample was PBMCs, obtained from a patient treated with natalizumab. The receptors derive from a human donor with multiple sclerosis.

The CDR3 sequence: CAWSVGDEQYF. The CDR3 bases are TGTGCCTGGAGTGTTGGAGACGAGCAGTACTTC. The chain combines TRBV30 with TRBJ2-7, with D uncertain. CDR1 and CDR2 from the germline V gene are GTSNPN and SVGIG (reference sequence). The V end was cut by 0 bases, the J end by 5 bases, with 5 bases between. The CDR3 runs 11 residues.

The gene calls are TRBV12-5 and TRBJ2-7, with D hard to call. Germline loops: CDR1 LGHNT, CDR2 FRNRAP. CDR3 length equals 12 residues. Trimming took 3 bases from V and 2 from J, leaving 5 bases between them. CDR3 nucleotide sequence: TGTGCTAGTGGTTTCGGAACCTACGAGCAGTACTTC. Protein product: CASGFGTYEQYF.

The gene calls are TRBV18 and TRBJ1-1; 7 nucleotides align to TRBD1. The trim removed 4 bases at V and 4 bases at J, leaving 15 bases unmatched. This CDR3 spans 17 amino acids. CDR1 and CDR2 (germline): KGHSH, LQKENI. The DNA for the CDR3 is TGTGCCAGCTCACTACAAAACTTTAACAGGGGTGTCACTGAAGCTTTCTTT. Translated, it gives CASSLQNFNRGVTEAFF.

In this sample, this clone turned up a few times. The V gene is TRBV19, the J gene TRBJ2-3; 7 bases agree with TRBD1. The junction had 7 bases not matched to a gene; V was cut back by 1 base and J by 3 bases. CDR3 size: 16 residues. CDR1 and CDR2 (germline): LNHDA, SQIVND (reference sequence). CDR3 sequence reads: CASSIGQGIRTDTQYF. The CDR3 DNA reads as TGTGCCAGTAGTATAGGACAGGGTATTAGAACAGATACGCAGTATTTT.

V usage is TRBV15 and J usage is TRBJ1-2, with a weak D call TRBD1 (5 bases). CDR1 LNHNV and CDR2 YYDKDF come from the germline V gene (reference sequence). CDR3 length: 14 residues. Trimming removed 3 bases from V and 1 base from J, with 9 bases in between. CDR3 sequence: CATSSEDSNYGYTF. CDR3 coding DNA: TGTGCCACCAGCAGCGAAGACAGTAACTATGGCTACACCTTC.

This clone was observed a handful of times. The same CDR3 also results from other DNA sequences found in this sample. The V call is TRBV7-2, the J call TRBJ1-1; TRBD1 matches 7 bases. V dropped 10 bases and J dropped 3; count of bases not matched to a gene: 11. Germline lookup yields CDR1 SGHTA and CDR2 FQGNSA. CDR3 length: 14 residues. This CDR3 is CATKQGNVDTEAFF. In DNA form, the CDR3 reads TGTGCCACTAAACAGGGGAATGTCGACACTGAAGCTTTCTTT.

V and J are TRBV19 and TRBJ1-5; no firm D call. CDR1 LNHDA and CDR2 SQIVND come from the germline V gene (reference sequence). The CDR3 runs 14 residues. Trimming removed 4 bases at V and 5 bases at J, with 12 bases between. As DNA, the CDR3 is TGTGCCAGTAGTAAGAGTGCCTGGGATCAGCCCCAGCATTTT. Amino acids: CASSKSAWDQPQHF.

In the case of this clone: Other DNA variants within this sample encode the same CDR3. The gene calls are TRBV6-1 and TRBJ2-3, with 11 positions matching TRBD2. CDR1 and CDR2 from the germline V gene are MNHNS and SASEGT. CDR3 size: 15 residues. V lost 3 bases to trimming and J lost 4 bases; unmatched junction nucleotides: 3. The CDR3 protein is CASSELAGGPDTQYF. CDR3 nucleotide sequence: TGTGCCAGCAGTGAGCTAGCGGGGGGCCCAGATACGCAGTATTTT.

The chain has TRBV7-2 and TRBJ1-2; tentatively, D is TRBD1 (6 bases). The germline V and J ends were trimmed by 1 base and 6 bases, with 15 bases remaining between them. The germline gives CDR1 SGHTA, CDR2 FQGNSA. The length of the CDR3 is 15 residues. The CDR3 region is CASSLEGRGWNGYTF. Written as DNA, the CDR3 is TGTGCCAGCAGCTTAGAGGGCAGGGGATGGAATGGCTACACCTTC.

The chain employs TRBV18 and TRBJ2-3, with D perhaps TRBD2 (6 bases). This CDR3 comprises 14 residues. In germline, CDR1 is KGHSH, CDR2 LQKENI. Trimming left V 3 bases short and J 5 bases short, with 12 bases between. CDR3 DNA: TGTGCCAGCTCACCTCCTACTAGCCGAGATACGCAGTATTTT. It yields the protein CASSPPTSRDTQYF.

The chain has TRBV5-4 and TRBJ2-3; a weak D match, TRBD1 (6 bases). This CDR3 contains 14 residues. The V end was cut by 4 bases, the J end by 3 bases, with 12 bases between. In germline, CDR1 is SGHNT, CDR2 YYREEE (reference sequence). CDR3 loop: CASSPRGGTDTQYF. CDR3 DNA: TGTGCCAGCAGCCCGCGAGGGGGAACAGATACGCAGTATTTT.

The chain links TRBV5-5 to TRBJ2-5, with TRBD1 matching 7 bases. The J segment lost 1 base and the V segment lost 4 bases, leaving 4 bases of the junction unmatched. CDR1 is SGHKS and CDR2 is YYEKEE in the germline V gene (reference sequence). The CDR3 spans 14 residues. The CDR3: CASSLRQGQETQYF. CDR3 DNA: TGTGCCAGCAGCCTACGACAGGGCCAAGAGACCCAGTACTTC.

V and J are TRBV10-1 and TRBJ1-6; D unresolved. V lost 1 base and J 7 bases, leaving 8 bases between the germline ends. Germline V gene lookup returns CDR1 WNHNN and CDR2 SYGVQD (reference sequence). The CDR3 extends over 14 amino acids. DNA of the CDR3: TGCGCCAGCAGTGAGTTGCCAAAGAATTCACCCCTCCACTTT. Its protein product is CASSELPKNSPLHF.

This chain connects TRBV7-3 to TRBJ1-6, with D possibly TRBD1 on 5 matching bases. From germline, CDR1 is SGHTA and CDR2 FQGTGA. V was clipped by 5 bases and J by 9 bases, with 17 bases between them. The CDR3 spans 15 residues. CDR3 protein: CASSAEGSSGSPLHF. CDR3 bases: TGTGCCAGCAGCGCCGAGGGGTCGAGTGGTTCACCCCTCCACTTT.

The chain is built from TRBV7-9 and TRBJ1-2; the D is unclear. CDR3 length: 12 residues. Trimming left V 4 bases short and J 2 bases short, with 5 bases between. Germline V gene data show CDR1 as SEHNR and CDR2 as FQNEAQ (reference sequence). CDR3 region: CASSYENYGYTF. The CDR3 DNA reads TGTGCCAGCAGCTATGAAAACTATGGCTACACCTTC.

This sequence joins TRBV19 and TRBJ2-5; the match to TRBD1 covers 11 bases. The germline V gene has CDR1 LNHDA and CDR2 SQIVND (reference sequence). Germline trimming cut 5 bases from V and 1 base from J; bases unmatched to any gene: 9. The CDR3 totals 17 residues. Written as DNA, the CDR3 is TGTGCCAGTAGTTCTGGACAGGGGGCGCGGGGCCAAGAGACCCAGTACTTC. Amino acids: CASSSGQGARGQETQYF. The full variable domain, with the rest looked up from reference TRBV19 and TRBJ2-5, is DGGITQSPKYLFRKEGQNVTLSCEQNLNHDAMYWYRQDPGQGLRLIYYSQIVNDFQKGDIAEGYSVSREKKESFPLTVTSAQKNPTAFYLCASSSGQGARGQETQYFGPGTRLLVL.

This clone has a handful of counts. The rearrangement joins TRBV27 to TRBJ2-7, with D tentatively TRBD1 (6 bases). Germline CDR1 reads MNHEY; CDR2 reads SMNVEV (reference sequence). The CDR3 sequence is 15 residues long. V was pared by 5 bases and J by 2 bases, with 16 bases between. The CDR3, as DNA: TGTGCCAGCAGTCAAGGGTGGCAGGGGCCCTACGAGCAGTACTTC. This encodes CASSQGWQGPYEQYF.

In its sample, this clone was seen once. The chain uses TRBV5-4 and TRBJ2-7; D is unclear. The V and J ends lost 2 bases and 3 bases respectively, with 9 bases between them. Germline CDR1 reads SGHNT; CDR2 reads YYREEE (reference sequence). The CDR3 consists of 13 residues. The CDR3 here is CASSFHTGYEQYF. The CDR3 DNA reads as TGTGCCAGCAGCTTCCACACTGGCTACGAGCAGTACTTC.

This rearrangement joins TRBV10-1 to TRBJ2-3; D not resolved. Germline V CDR1 and CDR2: WNHNN, SYGVQD (reference sequence). This CDR3 has 15 residues. The ends were cut back, 3 bases at V and 0 bases at J, with 10 bases in the middle. Written as DNA, the CDR3 is TGCGCCAGCAGTGAAGGCGGTACTAGCACAGATACGCAGTATTTT. Translation gives CASSEGGTSTDTQYF.

This chain uses TRBV4-3 with TRBJ1-1; D is undetermined. Germline V CDR1 and CDR2: LGHNA, YSLEER. This CDR3 is built from 14 residues. Trimming removed 4 bases at V and 5 bases at J, with 14 bases between. CDR3 residues: CASSPSGTRTEAFF. In DNA form, the CDR3 reads TGCGCCAGCAGCCCCTCAGGCACAAGAACTGAAGCTTTCTTT.